Listed below are T cell receptor beta chains from one sample, sequenced in a study of blood T cells in healthy people across ages. TCRdb re-called the 5' RACE reads with MiXCR, one entry per CDR3 protein. The data hold approximately 680,000 distinct CDR3 sequences, with about a third observed a single time. The specimen sequenced was blood. The receptors derive from a woman of 80 years or more in good health. Both conserved end residues are part of each CDR3. A D gene is named only where the DNA matches it firmly. Size is omitted from some rows. Given values are once, few, many or a class for expanded clones.

few,TRBJ1-2,.,TRBV6-2/TRBV6-3,CATSSKWDYGYTF,TGTGCCACTTCGTCAAAGTGGGACTATGGCTACACCTTC
.,TRBJ2-7,.,TRBV12-3/TRBV12-4,CASSLVGSCEQYF,TGTGCCAGCAGTTTAGTAGGCTCCTGCGAGCAGTACTTC
.,TRBJ1-5,TRBD1,TRBV12-3/TRBV12-4,CASTLQGRNQPQHF,TGTGCCAGCACCCTACAGGGGAGGAATCAGCCCCAGCATTTT
many,TRBJ2-5,.,TRBV7-9,CASSSTGYQETQYF,TGTGCCAGCAGCTCCACAGGGTACCAAGAGACCCAGTACTTC
.,TRBJ2-7,TRBD2,TRBV7-3,CASSPMGGDEQYF,TGTGCCAGCAGCCCGATGGGGGGGGACGAGCAGTACTTC
many,TRBJ2-1,.,TRBV6-5,CASSYSVQPGPYNEQFF,TGTGCCAGCAGTTATTCGGTCCAGCCCGGCCCTTACAATGAGCAGTTCTTC
.,TRBJ2-3,TRBD2,TRBV6-5,CASSRTSGLSTDTQYF,TGTGCCAGCAGCCGGACTAGCGGGCTTAGCACAGATACGCAGTATTTT
many,TRBJ1-6,.,TRBV5-1,CASSLVSARYNSPLHF,TGCGCCAGCAGCTTGGTATCCGCGCGCTATAATTCACCCCTCCACTTT
.,TRBJ2-5,.,TRBV20-1,CSARDLGPARGETQYF,TGCAGTGCTAGAGATCTAGGGCCTGCGAGGGGGGAGACCCAGTACTTC
.,TRBJ2-3,TRBD2,TRBV7-2,CTSSSRTSSDAQYF,TGTACCAGCAGCTCACGGACTAGTTCAGATGCGCAGTATTTT
many,TRBJ2-1,TRBD2,TRBV7-6,CASSLGLAGGLSYNEQFF,TGTGCCAGCAGCTTAGGACTAGCGGGGGGCCTCTCCTACAATGAGCAGTTCTTC
once,TRBJ1-1,TRBD1,TRBV24-1,CATSRDRPNTEAFF,TGTGCCACCAGTCGGGACAGGCCGAACACTGAAGCTTTCTTT
.,TRBJ1-4,.,TRBV20-1,CSADTGSNEKLFF,TGCAGTGCAGACACAGGGTCAAATGAAAAACTGTTTTTT
few,TRBJ2-2,.,TRBV3-1,CASSQGGGLLTGELFF,TGTGCCAGCAGCCAGGGAGGGGGCCTGCTCACCGGGGAGCTGTTTTTT
many,TRBJ1-5,.,TRBV5-1,CASSLEPGNQPQHF,TGCGCCAGCAGCTTGGAACCGGGAAATCAGCCCCAGCATTTT
.,TRBJ1-5,TRBD1,TRBV2,CASRAGQGYQPQHF,TGTGCCAGCAGGGCGGGACAGGGATACCAGCCCCAGCATTTT
many,TRBJ2-7,TRBD2,TRBV20-1,CSADTGEGLYYEQYF,TGCAGTGCTGACACGGGGGAGGGCCTATACTACGAGCAGTACTTC
once,TRBJ2-3,.,TRBV20-1,CSAIPVDTQYF,TGCAGTGCTATACCGGTGGATACGCAGTATTTT
many,TRBJ2-7,TRBD1,TRBV6-2/TRBV6-3,CASSLTGFTYEQYF,TGTGCCAGCAGTTTGACAGGGTTCACCTACGAGCAGTACTTC
many,TRBJ2-7,TRBD1,TRBV20-1,CSARGGTGSYEQYF,TGCAGTGCTAGAGGGGGGACAGGTAGCTACGAGCAGTACTTC
few,TRBJ1-5,.,TRBV20-1,CSAPGNSNQPQHF,TGCAGTGCTCCAGGGAATAGCAATCAGCCCCAGCATTTT
.,TRBJ2-1,.,TRBV30,CACLSSYEQFF,TGTGCCTGTCTATCCTCCTACGAGCAGTTCTTC
many,TRBJ2-1,TRBD1,TRBV12-3/TRBV12-4,CASSFGLGQGARDEQFF,TGTGCCAGCAGTTTCGGATTAGGGCAGGGGGCGAGGGATGAGCAGTTCTTC
many,TRBJ2-5,TRBD2,TRBV28,CASRPGLAGGSETQYF,TGTGCCAGCAGACCGGGACTAGCGGGGGGTAGCGAGACCCAGTACTTC
.,TRBJ2-7,.,TRBV19,CASSIDTISYEQYF,TGTGCCAGTAGTATCGACACGATCTCCTACGAGCAGTACTTC
once,TRBJ1-2,TRBD1,TRBV7-2,CASSLSEGAYGYTF,TGTGCCAGCAGCTTAAGTGAGGGGGCATATGGCTACACCTTC
once,TRBJ2-7,.,TRBV5-1,CASSLEGSTYEQYF,TGCGCCAGCAGCTTGGAGGGGTCAACCTACGAGCAGTACTTC
once,TRBJ1-1,TRBD1,TRBV20-1,CSARLKGARTEAFF,TGCAGTGCTAGACTAAAGGGGGCCAGAACTGAAGCTTTCTTT
many,TRBJ2-5,TRBD1,TRBV4-2,CASSPRQGETQYF,TGTGCCAGCAGCCCGCGACAGGGGGAGACCCAGTACTTC
many,TRBJ2-1,.,TRBV5-8,CASSYSGGAGNEQFF,TGTGCCAGCAGCTATTCGGGGGGCGCGGGAAATGAGCAGTTCTTC